Listed below are T cell receptor beta chains from one sample, sequenced in a study of control samples from healthy donors and cancer patients. Repertoires were generated with immunoSEQ multiplex PCR, while TCRdb's copy carries only in-frame clones and drops some. The sample comprises 170,000 or so clones, over 80% of which are singletons, and roughly 1.5% rests with the top ten. Sequenced material: blood. The receptors shown here come from a man younger than 35 in good health. Each CDR3 is given with its conserved first and last residue. Each record gives: clone size, V gene, D gene, J gene, CDR3 protein, CDR3 DNA. The D gene is left open where the match is weak. A row's size may be missing; if present it is once, few, many or a size class.

clone_size: .
v_call: TRBV13
d_call: .
j_call: TRBJ2-3
cdr3_aa: CASSAGGSRADTQYF
cdr3_nt: TGTGCCAGCAGCGCTGGTGGATCGCGGGCGGATACGCAGTATTTT

clone_size: .
v_call: TRBV5-1
d_call: TRBD2
j_call: TRBJ2-1
cdr3_aa: CASSLATSGGYNEQFF
cdr3_nt: TGCGCCAGCAGCTTGGCGACTAGCGGGGGTTACAATGAGCAGTTCTTC

clone_size: .
v_call: TRBV2
d_call: TRBD1
j_call: TRBJ2-1
cdr3_aa: CASSARPKFYRGGEQFF
cdr3_nt: TGTGCCAGCAGTGCACGTCCGAAATTTTACAGGGGTGGTGAGCAGTTCTTC

clone_size: .
v_call: TRBV5-1
d_call: TRBD1
j_call: TRBJ2-1
cdr3_aa: CATKQGGPSYNEQFF
cdr3_nt: TGCGCCACCAAACAAGGGGGCCCGTCCTACAATGAGCAGTTCTTC

clone_size: .
v_call: TRBV4-2
d_call: .
j_call: TRBJ2-2
cdr3_aa: CASSRKEGANTGELFF
cdr3_nt: TGTGCCAGCAGCCGGAAGGAGGGGGCTAACACCGGGGAGCTGTTTTTT

clone_size: .
v_call: TRBV5-4
d_call: .
j_call: TRBJ2-3
cdr3_aa: CASSLVASTDTQYF
cdr3_nt: TGTGCCAGCAGCTTGGTAGCTAGCACAGATACGCAGTATTTT

clone_size: .
v_call: TRBV7-6
d_call: .
j_call: TRBJ2-1
cdr3_aa: CASSKTAPSSYNEQFF
cdr3_nt: TGTGCCAGCAGCAAGACAGCCCCCAGCTCCTACAATGAGCAGTTCTTC

clone_size: .
v_call: TRBV2
d_call: TRBD1
j_call: TRBJ2-7
cdr3_aa: CASSYDRVSYEQYF
cdr3_nt: TGTGCCAGCAGTTACGACAGGGTCTCCTACGAGCAGTACTTC

clone_size: .
v_call: TRBV10-3
d_call: TRBD2
j_call: TRBJ2-3
cdr3_aa: CAISEPGGAVDTQYF
cdr3_nt: TGTGCCATCAGTGAGCCGGGGGGGGCGGTAGATACGCAGTATTTT

clone_size: .
v_call: TRBV7-8
d_call: .
j_call: TRBJ1-5
cdr3_aa: CASSHPVEGEDQPQHF
cdr3_nt: TGTGCCAGCAGCCATCCTGTTGAGGGTGAGGATCAGCCCCAGCATTTT

clone_size: .
v_call: TRBV18
d_call: .
j_call: TRBJ2-4
cdr3_aa: CASSLGTGGGNIQYF
cdr3_nt: TGTGCCAGCTCCCTAGGGACTGGTGGAGGGAACATTCAGTACTTC

clone_size: once
v_call: TRBV12-3/TRBV12-4
d_call: .
j_call: TRBJ1-1
cdr3_aa: CASSLTRNTEAFF
cdr3_nt: TGTGCCAGCAGTTTGACAAGAAACACTGAAGCTTTCTTT

clone_size: .
v_call: TRBV2
d_call: .
j_call: TRBJ1-3
cdr3_aa: CASSDQGPSGNTIYF
cdr3_nt: TGTGCCAGCAGTGATCAGGGGCCCTCTGGAAACACCATATATTTT

clone_size: .
v_call: TRBV15
d_call: TRBD2
j_call: TRBJ2-5
cdr3_aa: CATSSQLDRLAGPPETQYF
cdr3_nt: TGTGCCACCAGCAGCCAGCTGGATCGACTAGCGGGCCCCCCAGAGACCCAGTACTTC

clone_size: .
v_call: TRBV2
d_call: .
j_call: TRBJ1-1
cdr3_aa: CASSEVGIQNTEAFF
cdr3_nt: TGTGCCAGCAGTGAAGTGGGGATCCAGAACACTGAAGCTTTCTTT

clone_size: .
v_call: TRBV7-9
d_call: TRBD1
j_call: TRBJ1-4
cdr3_aa: CASSPRRGQGGEKLFF
cdr3_nt: TGTGCCAGCAGCCCCCGAAGGGGACAGGGAGGTGAAAAACTGTTTTTT

clone_size: .
v_call: TRBV15
d_call: .
j_call: TRBJ1-4
cdr3_aa: CATSRDRGDEKLFF
cdr3_nt: TGTGCCACCAGCAGAGACAGAGGGGATGAAAAACTGTTTTTT

clone_size: .
v_call: TRBV20-1
d_call: TRBD2
j_call: TRBJ2-7
cdr3_aa: CSASKTSGDEQYF
cdr3_nt: TGCAGTGCTAGTAAAACTAGCGGCGACGAGCAGTACTTC

clone_size: .
v_call: TRBV15
d_call: .
j_call: TRBJ2-2
cdr3_aa: CATKPGTRAGELFF
cdr3_nt: TGTGCCACCAAACCGGGGACTCGGGCCGGGGAGCTGTTTTTT

clone_size: .
v_call: TRBV11-2
d_call: TRBD1
j_call: TRBJ1-2
cdr3_aa: CASSLRAGGALGYTF
cdr3_nt: TGTGCCAGCAGCTTACGAGCAGGGGGCGCGTTGGGCTACACCTTC

clone_size: .
v_call: TRBV10-3
d_call: TRBD2
j_call: TRBJ2-3
cdr3_aa: CAISESLAGGPGDTQYF
cdr3_nt: TGTGCCATCAGTGAGTCGTTAGCGGGGGGGCCCGGAGATACGCAGTATTTT

clone_size: once
v_call: TRBV24-1
d_call: .
j_call: TRBJ2-6
cdr3_aa: CATSGSSVSGANVLTF
cdr3_nt: TGTGCCACCAGTGGTTCCTCCGTATCTGGGGCCAACGTCCTGACTTTC